This T cell receptor (beta chain) comes out of a study of Ad26.COV2.S vaccination and SARS-CoV-2 variants. Treatment denoted: around 19 received Ad26.COV2.S at low or high dose, single or two shots; roughly five received placebo; per-sample allocation not given. Following the first vaccine or placebo injection, samples were taken on day 63. Trimming removed 7 bases from V and 8 bases from J, with 11 bases in between. CDR3 length equals 12 residues. Germline V gives CDR1 SEHNR, CDR2 FQNEAQ (reference sequence). Repertoires were generated with immunoSEQ multiplex PCR, while TCRdb's copy carries only in-frame clones and drops some. The data contain about 400,000 clones, 70% to 90% of them singletons.

Sequencing used peripheral blood, obtained in a trial of Ad26.COV2.S vaccine versus placebo. This TCR was sampled from a person aged 18-60 years who received the Ad26.COV2.S COVID-19 vaccine or a placebo. The chain carries TRBV7-9 and TRBJ1-4; no firm D call. The CDR3 bases are TGTGCCAGCACGGGTGGGGAGGAAAAACTGTTTTTT. Translating it yields CASTGGEEKLFF.